This entry features one TCR beta chain sequence. The data are from a study of radiation and T cells in renal cell carcinoma. Method: immunoSEQ multiplex PCR; TCRdb's copy keeps in-frame clones and lacks some. Of 100,000 to 150,000 clones listed, approximately 82% are singletons. This CDR3 is built from 14 residues. The germline V gene encodes CDR1 SGDLS and CDR2 YYNGEE. Trimming took 1 base from V and 5 from J, leaving 13 bases between them. Documented time point: baseline pretreatment blood. The sample's treatment: 15 Gy SBRT to primary tumor, nephrectomy 4 weeks later. The specimen comprised blood, sampled from a patient whose treatment included radiotherapy and nephrectomy. The TCR comes from a woman aged 60 to 75 with renal cell carcinoma. This chain connects TRBV9 to TRBJ2-7; no clear D. The DNA of the CDR3 is TGTGCCAGCAGCGTATACGACTCTCGCAACGAGCAGTACTTC. Encoded protein: CASSVYDSRNEQYF.